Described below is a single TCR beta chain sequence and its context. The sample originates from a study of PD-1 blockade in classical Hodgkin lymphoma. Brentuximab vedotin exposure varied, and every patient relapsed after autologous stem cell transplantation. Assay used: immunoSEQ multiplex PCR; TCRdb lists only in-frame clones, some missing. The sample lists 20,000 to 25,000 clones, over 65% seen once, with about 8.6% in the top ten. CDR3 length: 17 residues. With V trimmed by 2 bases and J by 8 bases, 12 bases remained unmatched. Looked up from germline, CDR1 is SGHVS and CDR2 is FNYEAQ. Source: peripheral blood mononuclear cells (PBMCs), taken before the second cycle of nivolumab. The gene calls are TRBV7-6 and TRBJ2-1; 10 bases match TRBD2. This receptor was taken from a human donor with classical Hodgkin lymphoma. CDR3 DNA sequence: TGTGCCAGCAGCTTAATAGCGGGGGGAGGGCATACGGATGAGCAGTTCTTC. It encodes CASSLIAGGGHTDEQFF.